The rows below give T cell receptor beta chains drawn from one sample of a study of technical replicates of blood from a handful of donors. The method was immunoSEQ multiplex PCR; TCRdb's version includes in-frame clones alone and lacks a portion of them. The table records about 68,000 clones, about 97% of them present only once. The sequenced material came from T cells isolated from PBMCs. The receptors were sampled from a human donor in good health. Both conserved end residues are part of each CDR3. D genes are given only for firm matches. Clone size is given for some rows only: seen once, a few or many times, or a class if the clone is expanded.

TRBV4-3,TRBD1,-,TRBJ2-7,TGCGCCAGCAGCCAAGTACTCCAGTACCGGGACAGGGACCACGAGCAGTACTTC,CASSQVLQYRDRDHEQYF
TRBV7-9,-,once,TRBJ1-1,TGTGCCAGCAGCTTAGTTTCTCGTCGGCCGGAGGCTTTCTTT,CASSLVSRRPEAFF
TRBV5-6,-,-,TRBJ1-2,TGTGCCAGCAGCCCGGCACCAGGGAACTATGGCTACACCTTC,CASSPAPGNYGYTF
TRBV7-9,TRBD1,-,TRBJ2-7,TGTGCCAGCAGCTTATTAGGATTCGGACAGGGCTCCTACGAGCAGTACTTC,CASSLLGFGQGSYEQYF
TRBV28,TRBD1,-,TRBJ1-2,TGTGCCAGCATCACAGGGGCCCCACCTAACTATGGCTACACCTTC,CASITGAPPNYGYTF
TRBV10-3,-,-,TRBJ2-5,TGTGCCACCACGGACTTACAAGAGACCCAGTACTTC,CATTDLQETQYF
TRBV5-1,-,-,TRBJ2-3,TGCGCCAGCAGCCCACAGGATTTCACAGATACGCAGTATTTT,CASSPQDFTDTQYF
TRBV29-1,-,-,TRBJ1-1,TGCAGCGTGGCAAGGAACACTGAAGCTTTCTTT,CSVARNTEAFF
TRBV20-1,-,once,TRBJ2-3,TGCAGTGCTAGCTACACAGATACGCAGTATTTT,CSASYTDTQYF
TRBV19,-,-,TRBJ1-4,TGTGCCAGTAATCGGGGGGGGGCTGAAAAACTGTTTTTT,CASNRGGAEKLFF
TRBV6-1,TRBD1,-,TRBJ1-1,TGTGCCAGCATTGGGGACAGGAACACTGAAGCTTTCTTT,CASIGDRNTEAFF
TRBV6-1,-,-,TRBJ2-7,TGTGCCAGCAGAATCCTGACACAGGGCTCCTACGAGCAGTACTTC,CASRILTQGSYEQYF
TRBV4-1,-,-,TRBJ2-1,TGCGCCAGCAGCCTCATGAGGCAGCCCTCCTACAATGAGCAGTTCTTC,CASSLMRQPSYNEQFF
TRBV19,TRBD1,-,TRBJ2-5,TGTGCCAGTATCTTAGGGGGCGAACCCTACCAAGAGACCCAGTACTTC,CASILGGEPYQETQYF
TRBV27,-,-,TRBJ1-5,TGTGCCAGCAGTTTTTGGGCGGGAGATCAGCCCCAGCATTTT,CASSFWAGDQPQHF
TRBV18,-,few,TRBJ1-1,TGTGCCAGCTCACCTTCTACCTTTGAATATTGGAACACTGAAGCTTTCTTT,CASSPSTFEYWNTEAFF
TRBV7-7,-,-,TRBJ2-1,TGTGCTAGCAGCCTATCGGGCGGGGACAATGAGCAGTTCTTC,CASSLSGGDNEQFF
TRBV7-2,-,-,TRBJ1-5,TGTGCCAGCAGCTTACAGGGTAATGGCAATCAGCCCCAGCATTTT,CASSLQGNGNQPQHF
TRBV7-9,-,-,TRBJ1-2,TGTGCCAGCAGGAGTCTCGACTATGGCTACACCTTC,CASRSLDYGYTF
TRBV6-5,TRBD1,-,TRBJ2-1,TGTGCCAGCAGTAGGGACAGGGATGGCTACAATGAGCAGTTCTTC,CASSRDRDGYNEQFF
TRBV7-9,-,-,TRBJ1-1,TGTGCCAGCAGCTTTTCCGGCACTGAAGCTTTCTTT,CASSFSGTEAFF
TRBV7-2,-,-,TRBJ1-2,TGTGCCAGCAGCCCATGGAGCTATGGCTACACCTTC,CASSPWSYGYTF
TRBV5-1,TRBD2,-,TRBJ2-1,TGCGCCAGCAGCTTAAGGGCCCTAGCGGGAGGACAGTACAATGAGCAGTTCTTC,CASSLRALAGGQYNEQFF
TRBV2,-,-,TRBJ2-1,TGTGCCAGCATAGCCGTTCACAATGAGCAGTTCTTC,CASIAVHNEQFF
TRBV15,TRBD1,-,TRBJ2-5,TGTGCCACCAGCAGAGGGGACAGGGGGTCAGAGACCCAGTACTTC,CATSRGDRGSETQYF
TRBV10-3,TRBD1,once,TRBJ1-5,TGTGCCATCAGTCCTGGACAGGGGAGTCAGCCCCAGCATTTT,CAISPGQGSQPQHF
TRBV7-8,TRBD2,-,TRBJ2-7,TGTGCCAGCAGCCAAGCTTCCCGGGGGGCCTACGAGCAGTACTTC,CASSQASRGAYEQYF
TRBV9,-,-,TRBJ2-1,TGTGCCAGCAGCGCACTGACTACCCCAGGCCTTAATGAGCAGTTCTTC,CASSALTTPGLNEQFF
TRBV19,-,-,TRBJ2-5,TGTGCCAGTAGTGACCTCGTCGGCCCGGGGGAGACCCAGTACTTC,CASSDLVGPGETQYF
TRBV7-9,-,-,TRBJ2-7,TGTGCCAGCAGCTTTTATCCAGCGGTCTCCTACGAGCAGTACTTC,CASSFYPAVSYEQYF
TRBV30,-,-,TRBJ2-7,TGTGCCGGGAGCTTAACACAGGGAGTTTCCTACGAGCAGTACTTC,CAGSLTQGVSYEQYF
TRBV7-9,-,-,TRBJ2-7,TGTGCCAGCAGCTTAGACAGGAAGAGCTACGAGCAGTACTTC,CASSLDRKSYEQYF
TRBV18,-,-,TRBJ2-5,TGTGCCAGCTCCCTAATACCGGGACAAGAAGAGACCCAGTACTTC,CASSLIPGQEETQYF
TRBV15,-,-,TRBJ1-4,TGTGCCACCAGCAGTCCCTGGTGGGGGGTGCCGTTTTTT,CATSSPWWGVPFF
TRBV7-9,TRBD1,once,TRBJ1-1,TGTGCCAGCAGCTTAGGACAGGGCGGTGAAGCTTTCTTT,CASSLGQGGEAFF
TRBV6-6,-,-,TRBJ1-1,TGTGCCAGCAGCCTCCGAGAGATAAACACTGAAGCTTTCTTT,CASSLREINTEAFF
TRBV7-9,-,-,TRBJ1-5,TGTGCCAGCAGCTTAGATTTTCGGGGTGAGCAGCCCCAGCATTTT,CASSLDFRGEQPQHF
TRBV25-1,-,once,TRBJ2-2,TGTGCCAGCAGTACTTCAAGAGAGTCCGGGGAGCTGTTTTTT,CASSTSRESGELFF
TRBV7-9,TRBD2,-,TRBJ2-1,TGTGCCAGCAGCTTAGTGGCTAGCGGGAAGGATGAGCAGTTCTTC,CASSLVASGKDEQFF
TRBV19,TRBD1,-,TRBJ2-7,TGTGCCATTGCACCGGGGACAGGGAGAGAGCAGTACTTC,CAIAPGTGREQYF
TRBV7-9,-,-,TRBJ1-5,TGTGCCAGCAGCGAGAACCCTAATCAGCCCCAGCATTTT,CASSENPNQPQHF
TRBV27,-,-,TRBJ2-3,TGTGCCAGCAGTTTAGGCGGGCCAAGCACAGATACGCAGTATTTT,CASSLGGPSTDTQYF
TRBV14,-,-,TRBJ2-1,TGTGCCAGCAGCCAAGGGACAGTGGCTCATGAGCAGTTCTTC,CASSQGTVAHEQFF
TRBV7-9,TRBD1,-,TRBJ1-5,TGTGCCAGCAGCTTAGGGGCCCTGGGACAGGGCTTTAATCAGCCCCAGCATTTT,CASSLGALGQGFNQPQHF